These T cell receptor beta chains were read from a single sample in a study of identifying expanded T cells in peripheral blood. This table comes from immunoSEQ multiplex PCR, and its TCRdb copy is limited to in-frame clones, with some not included. The sample has about 78,000 clones, approximately 84% seen once; the top ten hold around a sixth. Input material: blood. The source is a person aged 18-70 years in good health. Both conserved end residues are part of each CDR3. A D gene is named only where the DNA matches it firmly. Size is omitted from some rows. Given values are once, few, many or a class for expanded clones.

V: TRBV4-2
size: -
D: -
J: TRBJ1-3
CDR3: CASSQDKSAEGNTIYF
DNA: TGTGCCAGCAGCCAAGATAAGAGCGCGGAGGGAAACACCATATATTTT

V: TRBV27
size: -
D: -
J: TRBJ2-7
CDR3: CALPGGKPYEQYF
DNA: TGTGCCCTCCCAGGGGGGAAGCCCTACGAGCAGTACTTC

V: TRBV28
size: -
D: -
J: TRBJ2-6
CDR3: CASSQPGANVLTF
DNA: TGTGCCAGCAGCCAACCTGGGGCCAACGTCCTGACTTTC

V: TRBV11-2
size: -
D: -
J: TRBJ2-7
CDR3: CASSLEWTGSYEQYF
DNA: TGTGCCAGCAGCTTGGAGTGGACCGGCTCCTACGAGCAGTACTTC

V: TRBV28
size: -
D: -
J: TRBJ2-7
CDR3: CASRLRGGLGTYEQYF
DNA: TGTGCCAGCAGACTCAGGGGGGGTTTGGGGACCTACGAGCAGTACTTC

V: TRBV6-4
size: -
D: TRBD1
J: TRBJ2-1
CDR3: CASPLGQGLLDEQFF
DNA: TGTGCCAGTCCCTTGGGACAGGGGCTGCTGGATGAGCAGTTCTTC

V: TRBV27
size: -
D: TRBD2
J: TRBJ2-2
CDR3: CASSLAGVLIGELFF
DNA: TGTGCCAGCAGTCTAGCGGGAGTTTTGATCGGGGAGCTGTTTTTT

V: TRBV11-2
size: -
D: TRBD1
J: TRBJ2-5
CDR3: CASSLGQGREETQYF
DNA: TGTGCCAGCAGCTTGGGACAGGGAAGGGAGGAGACCCAGTACTTC

V: TRBV28
size: -
D: -
J: TRBJ2-7
CDR3: CAIGQPSTYEQYF
DNA: TGTGCCATCGGACAGCCATCTACCTACGAGCAGTACTTC

V: TRBV4-3
size: -
D: -
J: TRBJ1-1
CDR3: CASSQGKNTEAFF
DNA: TGCGCCAGCAGCCAAGGAAAGAACACTGAAGCTTTCTTT

V: TRBV21-1
size: -
D: -
J: TRBJ2-7
CDR3: CASSARGLAGGPGEQYF
DNA: TGTGCCAGCAGTGCCCGGGGACTAGCGGGAGGGCCGGGGGAGCAGTACTTC

V: TRBV5-6
size: -
D: -
J: TRBJ1-3
CDR3: CASSSAPGSGNTIYF
DNA: TGTGCCAGCAGCTCGGCGCCAGGTTCCGGAAACACCATATATTTT

V: TRBV5-1
size: -
D: -
J: TRBJ2-2
CDR3: CASSLAGANTGELFF
DNA: TGCGCCAGCAGCTTGGCCGGGGCCAACACCGGGGAGCTGTTTTTT

V: TRBV11-2
size: -
D: TRBD1
J: TRBJ2-7
CDR3: CASRGTGGNYEQYF
DNA: TGTGCCAGCAGAGGGACAGGGGGAAACTACGAGCAGTACTTC

V: TRBV7-2
size: -
D: -
J: TRBJ2-7
CDR3: CASRSGQLSSYEQYF
DNA: TGTGCCAGCAGGTCCGGACAGTTGAGCTCCTACGAGCAGTACTTC

V: TRBV14
size: -
D: TRBD2
J: TRBJ2-7
CDR3: CASSQGPGLVSEQYF
DNA: TGTGCCAGCAGCCAAGGCCCGGGACTAGTGAGCGAGCAGTACTTC

V: TRBV5-4
size: few
D: TRBD2
J: TRBJ2-1
CDR3: CASSFLAGEKQFF
DNA: TGTGCCAGCAGCTTTCTAGCGGGAGAGAAGCAGTTCTTC

V: TRBV19
size: -
D: TRBD2
J: TRBJ2-1
CDR3: CASSGPRTFLAGYLRGNEQFF
DNA: TGTGCCAGTAGCGGGCCTAGAACATTTCTAGCGGGCTACCTCCGAGGGAATGAGCAGTTCTTC

V: TRBV28
size: -
D: TRBD1
J: TRBJ2-7
CDR3: CASILTGGMYEQYF
DNA: TGTGCCAGCATTTTGACAGGGGGCATGTACGAGCAGTACTTC

V: TRBV6-5
size: -
D: TRBD2
J: TRBJ2-2
CDR3: CASSYRVAGVSGELFF
DNA: TGTGCCAGCAGTTACCGAGTAGCGGGAGTTTCCGGGGAGCTGTTTTTT

V: TRBV30
size: -
D: TRBD2
J: TRBJ2-7
CDR3: CACGGILAGGYYEQYF
DNA: TGTGCCTGTGGGGGTATCCTAGCGGGAGGATACTACGAGCAGTACTTC

V: TRBV9
size: -
D: TRBD1
J: TRBJ2-5
CDR3: CASSERGQGQETQYF
DNA: TGTGCCAGCAGCGAACGGGGACAGGGACAAGAGACCCAGTACTTC

V: TRBV5-4
size: -
D: TRBD1
J: TRBJ2-7
CDR3: CASSLDWTGVREQYF
DNA: TGTGCCAGCAGCTTGGATTGGACAGGGGTGAGGGAGCAGTACTTC

V: TRBV4-1
size: -
D: TRBD1
J: TRBJ1-3
CDR3: CASSQPLQGREDTIYF
DNA: TGCGCCAGCAGCCAACCTCTACAGGGGAGGGAGGACACCATATATTTT

V: TRBV5-6
size: -
D: TRBD2
J: TRBJ2-3
CDR3: CASSPLAGLTDTQYF
DNA: TGTGCCAGCAGCCCACTAGCGGGGCTCACAGATACGCAGTATTTT

V: TRBV6-5
size: -
D: -
J: TRBJ2-7
CDR3: CASSKGGENYEQYF
DNA: TGTGCCAGCAGTAAAGGGGGGGAGAACTACGAGCAGTACTTC

V: TRBV7-9
size: -
D: -
J: TRBJ2-1
CDR3: CASSFGLANNEQFF
DNA: TGTGCCAGCAGCTTTGGCCTAGCGAACAATGAGCAGTTCTTC

V: TRBV19
size: -
D: TRBD1
J: TRBJ2-5
CDR3: CASSIDGTVGAQETQYF
DNA: TGTGCCAGTAGTATCGATGGGACAGTCGGGGCACAAGAGACCCAGTACTTC

V: TRBV4-2
size: -
D: -
J: TRBJ2-5
CDR3: CASSLVPSGLETQYF
DNA: TGTGCCAGCAGCTTAGTTCCCTCCGGGCTAGAGACCCAGTACTTC

V: TRBV15
size: -
D: -
J: TRBJ1-1
CDR3: CATSRDLGNAEAFF
DNA: TGTGCCACCAGCAGAGATTTGGGGAACGCTGAAGCTTTCTTT

V: TRBV29-1
size: -
D: -
J: TRBJ2-3
CDR3: CSVDLESRGRGTDTQYF
DNA: TGCAGCGTTGACCTAGAATCCCGAGGACGAGGCACAGATACGCAGTATTTT

V: TRBV6-1
size: -
D: -
J: TRBJ1-2
CDR3: CASSPLFYGYTF
DNA: TGTGCCAGCAGCCCCCTCTTCTATGGCTACACCTTC

V: TRBV28
size: -
D: -
J: TRBJ1-4
CDR3: CASSRSMSLAEKLFF
DNA: TGTGCCAGCAGCAGATCGATGTCATTGGCGGAAAAACTGTTTTTT

V: TRBV11-2
size: -
D: -
J: TRBJ1-1
CDR3: CASRSPVGGIEAFF
DNA: TGTGCCAGCAGAAGTCCAGTCGGGGGAATTGAAGCTTTCTTT

V: TRBV15
size: -
D: -
J: TRBJ1-2
CDR3: CATSRDLVAQGGYTF
DNA: TGTGCCACCAGCAGAGATCTTGTGGCCCAGGGAGGCTACACCTTC

V: TRBV7-2
size: once
D: -
J: TRBJ2-1
CDR3: CASSLGGSSNEQFF
DNA: TGTGCCAGCAGCTTAGGAGGCAGCTCCAATGAGCAGTTCTTC

V: TRBV19
size: -
D: -
J: TRBJ1-2
CDR3: CASIPRDNYGYTF
DNA: TGTGCCAGTATCCCAAGGGACAACTATGGCTACACCTTC

V: TRBV11-2
size: -
D: -
J: TRBJ2-1
CDR3: CASSLQRDEQFF
DNA: TGTGCCAGCAGCCTGCAGCGGGATGAGCAGTTCTTC

V: TRBV19
size: -
D: -
J: TRBJ2-1
CDR3: CASSTDYSSYNEQFF
DNA: TGTGCCAGTAGTACAGACTATAGCTCCTACAATGAGCAGTTCTTC

V: TRBV29-1
size: -
D: TRBD1
J: TRBJ2-3
CDR3: CSAADRGGDTQYF
DNA: TGCAGCGCCGCGGACAGGGGTGGAGATACGCAGTATTTT

V: TRBV5-4
size: -
D: -
J: TRBJ2-1
CDR3: CASGGPHQLYNEQFF
DNA: TGTGCCAGCGGAGGGCCCCACCAATTATACAATGAGCAGTTCTTC

V: TRBV19
size: -
D: -
J: TRBJ1-5
CDR3: CASSTPNQPQHF
DNA: TGTGCCAGTAGTACCCCAAATCAGCCCCAGCATTTT

V: TRBV2
size: -
D: -
J: TRBJ2-1
CDR3: CASSADSGSYNEQFF
DNA: TGTGCCAGCAGCGCTGATAGCGGTTCCTACAATGAGCAGTTCTTC

V: TRBV11-2
size: -
D: -
J: TRBJ1-2
CDR3: CASSLSAGSYGYTF
DNA: TGTGCCAGCAGCTTATCTGCGGGTAGCTATGGCTACACCTTC

V: TRBV27
size: -
D: TRBD1
J: TRBJ2-7
CDR3: CASSFWGTADYEQYF
DNA: TGTGCCAGCAGTTTTTGGGGGACAGCAGACTACGAGCAGTACTTC

V: TRBV28
size: few
D: TRBD1
J: TRBJ2-3
CDR3: CASKGQAENTQYF
DNA: TGTGCCAGCAAGGGACAGGCGGAAAATACGCAGTATTTT

V: TRBV28
size: -
D: -
J: TRBJ1-3
CDR3: CASSFINTIYF
DNA: TGTGCCAGCAGTTTCATCAACACCATATATTTT

V: TRBV5-6
size: -
D: -
J: TRBJ1-2
CDR3: CASSLGAGVGYTF
DNA: TGTGCCAGCAGCTTGGGGGCAGGGGTTGGCTACACCTTC

V: TRBV5-4
size: -
D: TRBD1
J: TRBJ2-5
CDR3: CASSSPWTGEETQYF
DNA: TGTGCCAGCAGCTCGCCATGGACAGGGGAAGAGACCCAGTACTTC

V: TRBV18
size: once
D: -
J: TRBJ2-3
CDR3: CASSRAQGPDTQYF
DNA: TGTGCCAGCTCACGCGCGCAGGGTCCCGATACGCAGTATTTT

V: TRBV18
size: -
D: TRBD2
J: TRBJ2-1
CDR3: CASSPRTSGTDNEQFF
DNA: TGTGCCAGCTCACCAAGGACTAGCGGGACCGACAATGAGCAGTTCTTC

V: TRBV19
size: -
D: -
J: TRBJ2-7
CDR3: CASSMLGQGTYEQYF
DNA: TGTGCCAGTAGTATGCTGGGACAAGGTACCTACGAGCAGTACTTC

V: TRBV6-5
size: -
D: -
J: TRBJ1-3
CDR3: CASSRSGNTIYF
DNA: TGTGCCAGCAGTCGATCTGGAAACACCATATATTTT

V: TRBV5-6
size: -
D: TRBD2
J: TRBJ2-5
CDR3: CASSSGTSGFQETQYF
DNA: TGTGCCAGCAGCTCCGGGACTAGCGGGTTCCAAGAGACCCAGTACTTC

V: TRBV7-2
size: few
D: TRBD1
J: TRBJ2-7
CDR3: CASSQPPGQGPYEQYF
DNA: TGTGCCAGCAGCCAACCCCCGGGACAGGGGCCCTACGAGCAGTACTTC